The rows below give T cell receptor beta chains drawn from one sample of a study of blood T cell repertoires in COVID-19. Some clones are missing from TCRdb's copy, which holds only in-frame ones; the method was immunoSEQ multiplex PCR. The table lists hundreds of thousands of clones, 84% of them singletons. Sample: peripheral blood. The origin of the receptors is a woman at least 80 years old with active or convalescent COVID-19. Both conserved end residues are part of each CDR3. The order of the fields is CDR3 protein, clone size, J gene, V gene. Clone sizes are given selectively: once, few, many, or a class where the clone is expanded.

CASSGGTGGLQPQHF | few | TRBJ1-5 | TRBV2
CASSLTSGGIGELFF | . | TRBJ2-2 | TRBV7-3
CASSPGHPDQPQHF | . | TRBJ1-5 | TRBV18
CASSLGQTNTGELFF | . | TRBJ2-2 | TRBV5-1
CASSQGVLAGAETQYF | . | TRBJ2-5 | TRBV4-3
CASRPGECRNF | once | TRBJ1-2 | TRBV12-2
CASSGGVASNTIYF | . | TRBJ1-3 | TRBV7-2
CATSNSGTGVTEAFF | once | TRBJ1-1 | TRBV24-1
CASSSGLKATYEQYF | . | TRBJ2-7 | TRBV6-2/TRBV6-3
CASSYMGQADTQYF | . | TRBJ2-3 | TRBV6-2/TRBV6-3
CASRLELGQNTDTQYF | . | TRBJ2-3 | TRBV12-2